This TCR beta chain was identified in a study of T cells in Graves' hyperthyroidism and ophthalmopathy (dated by TCRdb to the late 2010s). A note on the overall study: Peripheral blood samples were taken at initial diagnosis, before any treatment was given. A discovery cohort of roughly 100 patients, roughly 40 with Graves' ophthalmopathy and 57 with stable Graves' hyperthyroidism, was used to find distinguishing TCR V-J signatures. Prospective prediction of ophthalmopathy was tested in an independent validation cohort of approximately 19 hyperthyroidism patients and around 16 patients who later progressed to ophthalmopathy. The 100 discovery patients were divided at random into training and test sets in a 7:3 ratio. In more than 5 Graves' hyperthyroidism patients, the study also compared T-cell repertoires from thyroid tissue with T-cell repertoires from blood. Once sampling was done, hyperthyroidism patients were given methimazole at a starting dose of 30 mg daily, whereas ophthalmopathy patients were given high-dose intravenous methylprednisolone. The paper describes TCR Vbeta CDR3 sequencing of some 130 peripheral blood samples, made up of 43 ophthalmopathy patients, roughly 72 hyperthyroidism patients and 17 progressor patients. What the study reported, not specific to this receptor: In cross-validation, a model built on a 13 V-J signature told ophthalmopathy apart from stable hyperthyroidism with 87.88% sensitivity and roughly 82% specificity, and in testing the same model reached 80%/75%. In validation, the model predicted progression to ophthalmopathy a median of about 6.5 months before onset, with roughly 71% sensitivity and 72.22% specificity. Blood samples also contained most of the expanded thyroid clonotypes (frequency above 0.001), which suggests that blood repertoires may reflect thyroid immune responses. Sample size was not statistically predetermined, and investigators were not blinded to group allocation.

Hyperthyroidism patients were aged 18 to 65 years and newly diagnosed, with disease duration of less than 2 months. Any patient with an uncontrolled infection, another autoimmune disease, pregnancy or lactation was excluded. Diagnoses relied on clinical symptoms, serum thyroxine and TRAb, thyroid ultrasound and orbital computed tomography. For progressor patients, blood was drawn at the first diagnosis of hyperthyroidism, before any ophthalmopathy symptoms had appeared. Ficoll-Paque density gradient centrifugation was used to isolate PBMCs from about 9.4 ml of fresh peripheral blood. Patients classed as progressors first received a Graves' hyperthyroidism diagnosis and then went on to develop ophthalmopathy during follow-up. Total RNA was extracted with Trizol reagent, and quality was checked on an Agilent 2100 Bioanalyzer. Of note for this clonotype: Which antigen it targets is not known. Base qualities are missing; no much larger clone stands one base away.

The TCR beta CDR3 regions were amplified from RNA transcripts. The TCR CDR3 was subjected to a first round of RT-PCR using the HTBI primer set and the Qiagen OneStep RT-PCR kit. A second multiplex PCR round built the libraries, followed by size selection and purification. Paired-end sequencing of the libraries was performed with 100 bp reads on an Illumina HiSeq2000. Under the source paper's analysis protocol: SOAPnuke was used to process the raw data, with reads discarded if the reads contained adapters or uncalled bases, had a mean Phred below 15, or lacked an exact constant-primer or identifier match. High-quality paired reads were merged with COPE v1.2.5, and unique nucleotide sequences were defined as clonotypes. MiTCR v1.1 was used to align the clonotypes against IMGT TRBV, TRBD and TRBJ reference segments. Only V-J combinations with frequency above 0.0001, covering approximately 99% of repertoires, were analysed. A TCS score was defined as the ratio between F50 (clonal expansion) and ExV (chaos), using BLOSUM62-based TCRdist between CDR3 peptides within each V-J. Welch's t-statistics and random forest reduced around 520 V-J features to around 14, which were used in a naive Bayes classifier (R e1071). Using fastp at Q25 and MiXCR, TCRdb reprocessed the public reads and kept productive beta chains. Every distinct CDR3 protein forms one entry, paired with its most common genes and DNA. The V and J calls and clone size are TCRdb's, not the authors'. In this sample the table shows 370,000 or so distinct CDR3 sequences, around 14% of which occur a single time. Of the sample, roughly a quarter falls within the top ten clones.

CDR1 and CDR2 are drawn from the germline V gene: SGHTA, FQGNSA. The CDR3 spans 15 residues, from the cysteine through the phenylalanine. This entry keeps only the CDR3 DNA: 45 bases, framed from base 1. The V and J ends are trimmed by 5 bases and 3 bases, leaving 16 bases between them. The V and J genes are TRBV7-2 and TRBJ1-2; matching of 6 bases hints at TRBD1 as the D gene. The sample comprised blood. This clonotype was sampled from a young woman with Graves' hyperthyroidism that later progressed to Graves' ophthalmopathy. The DNA sequence is as follows: TGTGCCAGCAGCCAGGACAGTGTTCCGTACTATGGCTACACCTTC. Translated, it gives CASSQDSVPYYGYTF. Here the CDR3 is joined to the reference TRBV7-2 and TRBJ1-2 genes, and the full variable domain is: GAGVSQSPSNKVTEKGKDVELRCDPISGHTALYWYRQSLGQGLEFLIYFQGNSAPDKSGLPSDRFSAERTGGSVSTLTIQRTQQEDSAVYLCASSQDSVPYYGYTFGSGTRLTVV.